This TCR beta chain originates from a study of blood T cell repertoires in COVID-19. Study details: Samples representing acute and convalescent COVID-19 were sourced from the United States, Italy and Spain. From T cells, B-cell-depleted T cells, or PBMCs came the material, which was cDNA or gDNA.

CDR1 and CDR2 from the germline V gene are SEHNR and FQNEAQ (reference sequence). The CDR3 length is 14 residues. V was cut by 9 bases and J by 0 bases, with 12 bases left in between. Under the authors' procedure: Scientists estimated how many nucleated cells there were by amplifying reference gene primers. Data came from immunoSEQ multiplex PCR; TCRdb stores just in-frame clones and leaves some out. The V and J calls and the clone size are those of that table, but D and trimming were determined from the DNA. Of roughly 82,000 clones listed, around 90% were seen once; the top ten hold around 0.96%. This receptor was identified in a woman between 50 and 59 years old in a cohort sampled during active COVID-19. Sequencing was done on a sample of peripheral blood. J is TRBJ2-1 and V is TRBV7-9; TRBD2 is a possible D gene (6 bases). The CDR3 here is CARGGAGSYNEQFF. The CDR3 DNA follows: TGTGCCAGGGGAGGAGCTGGCTCCTACAATGAGCAGTTCTTC.